The sequence of this T cell receptor beta chain was determined in a study of PD-1 blockade in classical Hodgkin lymphoma. Measured with immunoSEQ multiplex PCR; TCRdb has only the in-frame clones, and not every one. The repertoire includes some 95,000 clones, roughly nine tenths of them detected once, and over 8.5% sits in the top ten. Every one of the patients relapsed after autologous stem cell transplantation (brentuximab vedotin exposure was variable). The ends were cut back, 6 bases at V and 8 bases at J, with 19 bases in the middle. This CDR3 is 15 amino acids long. This sequence originates from a human donor with classical Hodgkin lymphoma. Source: peripheral blood mononuclear cells (PBMCs), taken before the second cycle of nivolumab. The chain recombines TRBV23-1 with TRBJ1-4, with D possibly matching TRBD1 (6 bases). TRBV23-1 is noted as an ORF with a role that remains uncertain. The CDR3, as DNA: TGCGCCAGCAGACTAAAGGGGGGCAGGGTGGAAAAACTGTTTTTT. Its protein is CASRLKGGRVEKLFF.